This T cell receptor (beta chain) was observed in a study of spatial heterogeneity in lung cancer. One entry per CDR3 protein, called by TCRdb with MiXCR from the 5' RACE reads. The table has 8,500 to 9,000 distinct CDR3 sequences, roughly 4.8% seen once. This clonotype was seen ten or more times. A library prepared for alpha chains yielded this beta chain as an off-target read; its size is of little meaning. Described time point: sample taken at primary tumor resection. Material for sequencing was whole RNA from tumor, nontumor lung or frozen PBMC, left unsorted. The donor group consisted of roughly 70 patients who had untreated, early-stage non-small cell lung cancer. This CDR3 is built from 12 residues. CDR1 SGHDT and CDR2 YYEEEE come from the germline V gene. V dropped 0 bases and J dropped 6 bases, with 6 bases sitting between them.

This TCR was sampled from a male donor with early-stage non-small cell lung cancer. The specimen was PBMCs, collected at surgery. The chain uses TRBV5-6 and TRBJ1-2; D is uncertain. The CDR3 loop is CASSLVADGYTF. The CDR3 bases are TGTGCCAGCAGCTTGGTGGCGGATGGCTACACCTTC.